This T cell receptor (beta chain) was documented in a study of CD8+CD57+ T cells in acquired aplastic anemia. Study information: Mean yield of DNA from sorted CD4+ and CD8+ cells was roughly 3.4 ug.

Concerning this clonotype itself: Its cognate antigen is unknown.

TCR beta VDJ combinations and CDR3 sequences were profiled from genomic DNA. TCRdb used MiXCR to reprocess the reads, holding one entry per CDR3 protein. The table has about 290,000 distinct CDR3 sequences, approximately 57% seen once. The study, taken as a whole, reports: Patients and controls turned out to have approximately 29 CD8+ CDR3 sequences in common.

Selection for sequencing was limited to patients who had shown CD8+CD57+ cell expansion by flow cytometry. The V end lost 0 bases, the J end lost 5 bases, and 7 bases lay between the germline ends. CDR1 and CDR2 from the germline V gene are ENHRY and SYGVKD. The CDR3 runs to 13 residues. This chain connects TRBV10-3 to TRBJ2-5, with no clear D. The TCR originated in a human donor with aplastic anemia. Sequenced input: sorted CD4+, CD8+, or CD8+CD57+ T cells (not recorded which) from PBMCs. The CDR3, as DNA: TGTGCCATCAGTGAGTCCACTTTTGAGACCCAGTACTTC. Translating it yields CAISESTFETQYF.